This TCR beta chain derives from a study of blood T cell repertoires in COVID-19 (dated by TCRdb to about 2020). About the full investigation: The collaborator samples originated in the United States, Italy and Spain and spanned the acute and convalescent phases of COVID-19. The material from the prospective study consisted of cDNA or gDNA derived from T cells, B-cell-depleted T cells, or PBMCs. Subjects who had been exposed to COVID-19, were actively infected with it, or had recovered from it provided the deeply sampled blood TCRbeta repertoires that made up the dataset. The repertoires were released in a freely available public database meant as a resource for research on the immune response to SARS-CoV-2. The samples were drawn from two sources: the first 160 participants of the ongoing ImmuneRACE study, and 1,254 subjects contributed by 6 global collaborators. Sample metadata almost always included a de-identified subject ID, COVID-19 status, age in years and sex. Where available, HLA class I and class II types were taken from metadata supplied by the sample provider and were not determined by assay-based typing. Broader findings and caveats from the paper: The quantity of clinical and demographic metadata differed by source and by participant and was supplied without curation.

The collaborating institutions used their own protocols to collect whole blood in K2EDTA tubes. For TCRbeta analysis, collaborators shipped samples as frozen whole blood, isolated PBMCs, or DNA extracted from either of those sample types. There are 20 amino acids in the CDR3, from cysteine to phenylalanine inclusive. Here the CDR3 DNA is all that survives: 60 bases in frame from base 1. CDR1 and CDR2, looked up from the germline V gene (reference sequence), are MNHEY and SMNVEV. Clipping removes 7 bases from V and 6 bases from J, with 25 as the unmatched junction base count. This clone was seen a few times. The antigen this receptor binds is unknown. The input lacks base qualities; no much larger clone sits a single base away. TCRbeta CDR3 regions were amplified from genomic DNA using the immunoSEQ Assay, a bias-controlled multiplex PCR. As for the original processing: Nucleated cell counts per sample were estimated from amplification of reference gene primers within the assay. To quantify the absolute abundance of each unique TCRbeta CDR3 rearrangement, sequence reads were collapsed and filtered. For each sample, productive Simpson clonality was calculated by taking the square root of Simpson's diversity index across productive rearrangements. TCRdb retrieved this table from immuneACCESS and kept in-frame rearrangements only. Not all clones are present; in checked studies, unresolved V genes account for under half, and no reason is known for the remainder. The V and J calls and clone size were taken over from that table, and D and trimming were inferred from the DNA. The sample has just over 650,000 clones on record, approximately 90% of them singletons. The ten most abundant clones make up about 0.24% of the sample.

The material sequenced was peripheral blood. The chain employs TRBV27 and TRBJ2-7, with 12 bases in between that match TRBD1. The receptor comes from a woman between 18 and 30 years old with acute or convalescent COVID-19. The nucleotide sequence reads TGTGCCAGCACCCACCTATCCGGGACAGGGGGCAACACATCCTACTTCGAGCAGTACTTC. This yields the protein CASTHLSGTGGNTSYFEQYF.